The 12 T cell receptor beta chains below come from one sample, sequenced in a study of blood T cell repertoires in COVID-19. Clones were sequenced by immunoSEQ multiplex PCR, and TCRdb holds only the in-frame ones, with some missing. The sample includes about 410,000 clones, 90% of them seen just once. Material: PBMCs or T cells enriched from blood (not recorded which). The receptors stem from a young man who had recovered from COVID-19.

The CDR3 nucleotides read TGTGCCAGCAGTTTATACGGGGGGGCGATCTATGGCTACACCTTC. Translating gives CASSLYGGAIYGYTF. This chain joins TRBV27 and TRBJ1-2, with D maybe TRBD1 (6 bases). The CDR3 is 15 amino acids. The germline gives CDR1 MNHEY, CDR2 SMNVEV (reference sequence). V lost 1 base and J lost 4, with 13 bases in between.

J is TRBJ1-1 and V is TRBV27, with D possibly being TRBD1 (5 bases). Germline CDR1 reads MNHEY; CDR2 reads SMNVEV (reference sequence). The CDR3 has 13 residues. V gave up 3 bases and J gave up 6 bases, with 11 bases separating them. The CDR3 sequence: CASSFRGDAEAFF. The CDR3 region has the DNA TGTGCCAGCAGTTTCCGGGGGGACGCTGAAGCTTTCTTT.

The chain is built from TRBV5-6 and TRBJ2-1, with TRBD2 matching 11 bases. Losses at the gene ends were 4 bases for V and 8 bases for J; bases not matched to a gene: 8. The CDR3 runs 15 residues. Germline V gene sequence: CDR1 SGHDT, CDR2 YYEEEE. The DNA for the CDR3 is TGTGCCAGCAGCGCAGGGACTAGCGGTCTGTATGAGCAGTTCTTC. It codes for CASSAGTSGLYEQFF. Full variable domain (remainder filled in from reference TRBV5-6 and TRBJ2-1): DAGVTQSPTHLIKTRGQQVTLRCSPKSGHDTVSWYQQALGQGPQFIFQYYEEEERQRGNFPDRFSGHQFPNYSSELNVNALLLGDSALYLCASSAGTSGLYEQFFGPGTRLTVL.

This clone was observed a handful of times. The chain joins TRBV29-1 to TRBJ1-5, with 8 bases lining up with TRBD1. This CDR3 is 15 amino acids long. The ends lost 2 bases at V and 4 bases at J; junction bases unmatched: 7. In germline, CDR1 is SQVTM, CDR2 ANQGSEA. CDR3 coding DNA: TGCAGCGTTGAATTAACAGGGGGAGCGAATCAGCCCCAGCATTTT. This gives the protein CSVELTGGANQPQHF.

The J gene is TRBJ2-7, the V gene TRBV27; 11 nucleotides agree with TRBD2. CDR1 and CDR2 (germline): MNHEY, SMNVEV (reference sequence). The V gene end was trimmed by 10 bases and the J gene end by 7 bases; junction bases not matched to a gene: 9. The CDR3 spans 13 residues. This CDR3 reads CATGLAGAREQYF. The DNA for the CDR3 is TGTGCCACCGGACTAGCGGGTGCCAGGGAGCAGTACTTC.

The V gene is TRBV29-1, the J gene TRBJ1-1, with no clear D. This CDR3 has 13 amino acids. Trimming shortened V by 4 bases and J by 0 bases, and 9 bases separated the two germline ends. Germline V lookup: CDR1 SQVTM, CDR2 ANQGSEA. The CDR3: CSVARRMNTEAFF. In nucleotides, the CDR3 is TGCAGCGTTGCTCGGCGGATGAACACTGAAGCTTTCTTT. Drawing the rest from reference TRBV29-1 and TRBJ1-1, the complete variable domain is SAVISQKPSRDICQRGTSLTIQCQVDSQVTMMFWYRQQPGQSLTLIATANQGSEATYESGFVIDKFPISRPNLTFSTLTVSNMSPEDSSIYLCSVARRMNTEAFFGQGTRLTVV.

V gene TRBV6-4 combines with J gene TRBJ1-1, with 11 bases fitting TRBD1. Germline CDR1 is MRHNA and CDR2 is SNTAGT. Trimming took 5 bases from V and 4 from J; bases not matched to a gene: 6. This CDR3 comprises 15 residues. The CDR3 is CASSRGQGAPTEAFF. In nucleotides, the CDR3 is TGTGCCAGCAGTCGTGGACAGGGGGCCCCCACTGAAGCTTTCTTT.

J is TRBJ2-1 and V is TRBV5-1; 7 bases agree with TRBD1. The J segment lost 6 bases and the V segment lost 3 bases, leaving 6 bases of the junction unmatched. This CDR3 has 14 residues. CDR1 is SGHRS and CDR2 is YFSETQ in the germline V gene. The CDR3 nucleotides read TGCGCCAGCAGCTGGACAGGCTCCGGCAATGAGCAGTTCTTC. Translation: CASSWTGSGNEQFF.

The chain couples TRBV7-8 to TRBJ2-1; no reliable D call. Germline-derived CDR1 and CDR2 are SGHVS and FQNEAQ. The germline V and J ends were trimmed by 2 bases and 8 bases, with 28 bases remaining between them. CDR3 size: 19 residues. Here the CDR3 reads CASSLPSRPRTTREDEQFF. CDR3 coding DNA: TGTGCCAGCAGCTTACCCTCGCGGCCTCGCACCACCAGAGAGGATGAGCAGTTCTTC.

This clone showed up just once. V is TRBV5-1 and J is TRBJ2-5; 9 bases map to TRBD2. Losses at the gene ends were 6 bases for V and 4 bases for J; bases not matched to a gene: 7. The CDR3 loop spans 14 amino acids. Germline CDR1 and CDR2: SGHRS and YFSETQ. The CDR3 DNA reads as TGCGCCAGCAAGGCGGGGACTAGCAGAGAGACCCAGTACTTC. It is translated as CASKAGTSRETQYF.

The chain links TRBV19 to TRBJ1-2, with D possibly TRBD1 on 5 matching bases. The CDR3 spans 15 residues. CDR1 is LNHDA and CDR2 is SQIVND in the germline V gene (reference sequence). Deletions cut 5 bases from V and 4 bases from J, with 17 bases between. The CDR3 coding sequence is TGTGCCAGTAGTTCGGAAGGATCCAGGGTCTATGGCTACACCTTC. Amino acids: CASSSEGSRVYGYTF.

V usage is TRBV9 and J usage is TRBJ2-3; TRBD1 agrees at 9 bases. The CDR3 runs 16 residues. J gave up 3 bases and V 3 bases, and 8 bases lay outside the gene matches. CDR1 SGDLS and CDR2 YYNGEE come from the germline V gene. The CDR3 DNA sequence: TGTGCCAGCAGCGCGAGTGGACAGGGGCTTACAGATACGCAGTATTTT. It yields the protein CASSASGQGLTDTQYF.